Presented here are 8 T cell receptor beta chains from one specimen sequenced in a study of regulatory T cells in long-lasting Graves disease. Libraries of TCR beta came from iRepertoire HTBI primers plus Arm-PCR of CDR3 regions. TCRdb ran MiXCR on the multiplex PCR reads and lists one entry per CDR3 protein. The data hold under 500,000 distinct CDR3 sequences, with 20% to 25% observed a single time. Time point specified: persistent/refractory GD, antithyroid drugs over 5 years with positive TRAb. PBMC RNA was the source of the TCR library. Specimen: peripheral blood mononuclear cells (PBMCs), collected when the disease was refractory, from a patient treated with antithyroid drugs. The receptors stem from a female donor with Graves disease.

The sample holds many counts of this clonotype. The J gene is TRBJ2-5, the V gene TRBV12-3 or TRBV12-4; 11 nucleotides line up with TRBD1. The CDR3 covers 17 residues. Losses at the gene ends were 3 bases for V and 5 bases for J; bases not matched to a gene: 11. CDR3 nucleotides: TGTGCCAGCAGTTTCCACATGGGACAGGGGGTTTGGGAGACCCAGTACTTC. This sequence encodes CASSFHMGQGVWETQYF.

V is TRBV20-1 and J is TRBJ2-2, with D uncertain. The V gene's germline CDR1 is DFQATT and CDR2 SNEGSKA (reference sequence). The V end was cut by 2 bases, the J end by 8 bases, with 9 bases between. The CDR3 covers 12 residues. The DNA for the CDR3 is TGCAGTGCTAGAAAGCTGAGGGGGGAGCTGTTTTTT. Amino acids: CSARKLRGELFF.

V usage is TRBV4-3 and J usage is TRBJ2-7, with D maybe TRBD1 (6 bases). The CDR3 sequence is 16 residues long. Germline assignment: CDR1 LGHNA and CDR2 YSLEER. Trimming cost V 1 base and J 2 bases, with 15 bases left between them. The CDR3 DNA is TGCGCCAGCAGCCAAGGCCCGGACAGACAAACCTACGAGCAGTACTTC. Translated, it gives CASSQGPDRQTYEQYF.

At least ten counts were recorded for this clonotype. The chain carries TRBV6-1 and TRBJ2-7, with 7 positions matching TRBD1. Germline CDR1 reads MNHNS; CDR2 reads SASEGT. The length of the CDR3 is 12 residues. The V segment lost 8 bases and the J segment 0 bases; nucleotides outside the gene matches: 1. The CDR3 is CASGDSSYEQYF. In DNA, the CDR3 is TGTGCCAGCGGGGACAGCTCCTACGAGCAGTACTTC.

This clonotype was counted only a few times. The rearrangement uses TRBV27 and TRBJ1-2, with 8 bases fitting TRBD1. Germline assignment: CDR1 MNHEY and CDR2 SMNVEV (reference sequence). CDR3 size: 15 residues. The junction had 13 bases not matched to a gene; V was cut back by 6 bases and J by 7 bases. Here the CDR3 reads CASSPTGDPFVGYTF. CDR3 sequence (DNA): TGTGCCAGCAGCCCGACAGGGGACCCCTTTGTTGGCTACACCTTC.

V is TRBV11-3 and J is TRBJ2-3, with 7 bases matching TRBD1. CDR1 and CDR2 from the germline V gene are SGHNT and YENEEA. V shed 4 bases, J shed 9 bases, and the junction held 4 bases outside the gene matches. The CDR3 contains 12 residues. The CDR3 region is CASSYDRETQYF. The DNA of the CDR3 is TGTGCCAGCAGCTACGACAGGGAGACGCAGTATTTT.

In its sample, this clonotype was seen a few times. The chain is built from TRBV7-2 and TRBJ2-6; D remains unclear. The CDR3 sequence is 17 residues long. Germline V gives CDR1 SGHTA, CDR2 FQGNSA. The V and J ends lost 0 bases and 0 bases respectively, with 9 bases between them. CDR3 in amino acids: CASSLASSGSGANVLTF. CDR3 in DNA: TGTGCCAGCAGCTTAGCGTCTTCCGGCTCTGGGGCCAACGTCCTGACTTTC.

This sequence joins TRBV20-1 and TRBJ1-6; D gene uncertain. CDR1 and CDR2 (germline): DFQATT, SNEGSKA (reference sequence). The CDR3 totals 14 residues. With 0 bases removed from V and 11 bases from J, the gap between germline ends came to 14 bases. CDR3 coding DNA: TGCAGTGCTAGAGACAGTCACTTTGGGACACCCCTCCACTTT. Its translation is CSARDSHFGTPLHF.